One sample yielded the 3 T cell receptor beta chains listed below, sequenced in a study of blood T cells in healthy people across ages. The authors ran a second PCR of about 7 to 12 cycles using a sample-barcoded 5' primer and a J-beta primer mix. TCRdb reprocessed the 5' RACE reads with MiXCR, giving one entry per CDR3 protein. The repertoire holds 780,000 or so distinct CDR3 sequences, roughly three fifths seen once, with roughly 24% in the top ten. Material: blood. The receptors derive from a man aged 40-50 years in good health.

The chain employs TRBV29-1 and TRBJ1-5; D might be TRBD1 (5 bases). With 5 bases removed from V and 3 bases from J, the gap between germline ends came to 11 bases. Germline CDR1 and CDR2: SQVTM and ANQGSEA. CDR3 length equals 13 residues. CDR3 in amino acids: CSVTGENNQPQHF. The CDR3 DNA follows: TGCAGCGTTACAGGCGAAAACAATCAGCCCCAGCATTTT.

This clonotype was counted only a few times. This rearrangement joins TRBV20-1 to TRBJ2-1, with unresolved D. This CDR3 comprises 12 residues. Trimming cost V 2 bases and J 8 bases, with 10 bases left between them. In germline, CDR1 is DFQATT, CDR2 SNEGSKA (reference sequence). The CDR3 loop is CSARFGVYEQFF. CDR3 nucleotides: TGCAGTGCTAGATTTGGGGTTTATGAGCAGTTCTTC.

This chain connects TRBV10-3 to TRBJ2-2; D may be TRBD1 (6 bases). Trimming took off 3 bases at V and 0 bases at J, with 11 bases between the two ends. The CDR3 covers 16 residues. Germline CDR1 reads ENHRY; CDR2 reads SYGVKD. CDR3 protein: CAISEGRGPNTGELFF. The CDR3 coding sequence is TGTGCCATCAGTGAAGGCAGGGGTCCGAACACCGGGGAGCTGTTTTTT.